This T cell receptor beta chain was documented in a study of blood T cell repertoires in COVID-19. Clones were read by immunoSEQ multiplex PCR, and TCRdb kept only the in-frame ones, dropping some. The data hold some 170,000 clones, with more than 80% observed a single time. Sequencing was carried out using PBMCs or T cells enriched from blood (not recorded which). The TCR was taken from a middle-aged man who had recovered from COVID-19.

The CDR3: CAIRAETGAYGYTF. The DNA for the CDR3 is TGTGCCATCAGAGCCGAGACAGGAGCCTATGGCTACACCTTC. The chain employs TRBV10-3 and TRBJ1-2; TRBD1 is a possible D gene (6 bases). Germline V gene sequence: CDR1 ENHRY, CDR2 SYGVKD. V was shortened by 6 bases and J by 4 bases, with 15 bases between the two germline ends. The length of the CDR3 is 14 residues.